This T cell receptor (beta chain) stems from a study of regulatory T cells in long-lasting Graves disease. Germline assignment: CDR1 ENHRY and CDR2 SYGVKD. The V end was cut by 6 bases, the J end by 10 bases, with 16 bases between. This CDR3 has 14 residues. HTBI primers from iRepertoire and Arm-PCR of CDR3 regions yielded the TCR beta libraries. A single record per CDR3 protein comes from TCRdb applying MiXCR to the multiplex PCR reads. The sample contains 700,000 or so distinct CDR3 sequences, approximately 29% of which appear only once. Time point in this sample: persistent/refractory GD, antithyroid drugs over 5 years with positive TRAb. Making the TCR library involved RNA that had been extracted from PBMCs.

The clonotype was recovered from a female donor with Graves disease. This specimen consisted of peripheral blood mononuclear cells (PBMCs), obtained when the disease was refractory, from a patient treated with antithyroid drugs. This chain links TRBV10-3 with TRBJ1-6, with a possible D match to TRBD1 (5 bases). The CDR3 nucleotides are TGTGCCATCAGCGCCGGGACGGACGGATCACCCCTCCACTTT. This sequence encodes CAISAGTDGSPLHF.